The T cell receptor beta chain under discussion was sequenced for a study of molecular identifiers for immune sequencing clone quantification. TCRdb analysed the PCR reads with MiXCR anew, one entry per CDR3 protein. The repertoire holds a few hundred thousand distinct CDR3 sequences, with roughly 26% as singletons. V lost 1 base, J lost 7 bases, and 10 bases lay in between. The germline V gene encodes CDR1 SEHNR and CDR2 FQNEAQ (reference sequence). This CDR3 has 13 amino acids. This TCR derives from a human donor in good health. Some libraries in this study had Jurkat cell RNA spiked in. Material: naive CD8+ T cells from blood, with Jurkat cell RNA spiked in. Subset reported: FACS-sorted CD8+CD4-CCR7+CD45RA+ naive T cells. The chain is built from TRBV7-9 and TRBJ1-1; D gene ambiguous. This CDR3 is CASSLDVSSEAFF. The CDR3 DNA follows: TGTGCCAGCAGCTTAGATGTTTCCAGTGAAGCTTTCTTT.